These 25 T cell receptor beta chains came from one sample sequenced in a study of shared clonotypes between healthy human individuals. TCRdb's copy holds only in-frame clones and misses some; the assay was immunoSEQ multiplex PCR. The data contain approximately 620,000 clones, about 96% of them singletons. Sample: naive CD4+ T cells sorted from blood. Subset given: CD45RA+ positively selected. The receptors come from a woman between 25 and 40 years old in good health.

V gene TRBV11-2 combines with J gene TRBJ1-1; D is ambiguous. CDR1 and CDR2 from the germline V gene are SGHAT and FQNNGV. Trimming removed 5 bases from V and 0 bases from J, with 7 bases in between. The CDR3 is 13 amino acids. The CDR3 reads CASSNQVNTEAFF. CDR3 coding DNA: TGTGCCAGCAGCAATCAAGTGAACACTGAAGCTTTCTTT.

The chain employs TRBV27 and TRBJ2-5; D is perhaps TRBD1 (6 bases). The J call may be incorrect, as the DNA end agrees better with TRBJ2-7. CDR1 and CDR2 from the germline V gene are MNHEY and SMNVEV (reference sequence). The CDR3 runs 12 residues. The CDR3 DNA reads as TGTGCCAGCAGAGGACAGAGATACGAGCAGTACTTC. Translation gives CASRGQRYEQYF.

The rearrangement uses TRBV1 and TRBJ2-5; the listed D gene, TRBD2, was not tested against the DNA. TRBV1 represents a pseudogene. CDR3 length: 17 amino acids. The CDR3 loop is CTTQGLAGGGFQETQYF. The CDR3 DNA reads TGCACCACCCAGGGACTAGCGGGAGGTGGGTTTCAAGAGACCCAGTACTTC.

The CDR3 bases are TGCGCCAGCAGCCGGAGGACAGAAGCTAACTATGGCTACACCTTC. Encoded protein: CASSRRTEANYGYTF. The rearrangement links TRBV5-1 to TRBJ1-2; D may be TRBD1 (6 bases). Germline V gene data show CDR1 as SGHRS and CDR2 as YFSETQ. The CDR3 spans 15 residues. V was shortened by 4 bases and J by 0 bases, with 13 bases between the two germline ends.

This clone was seen only a few times. The chain recombines TRBV27 with TRBJ1-2; D not certain. Germline loops: CDR1 MNHEY, CDR2 SMNVEV (reference sequence). The CDR3 consists of 13 residues. V was cut by 1 base and J by 2 bases, with 5 bases left in between. The CDR3 region is CASSLYGNYGYTF. The DNA of the CDR3 is TGTGCCAGCAGTTTATACGGCAACTATGGCTACACCTTC.

The rearrangement links TRBV6-1 to TRBJ1-5; TRBD1 is a possible D gene (5 bases). CDR1 MNHNS and CDR2 SASEGT come from the germline V gene. This CDR3 contains 14 residues. The germline V and J ends were trimmed by 7 bases and 9 bases, with 19 bases remaining between them. The CDR3 here is CASTPGPGPGPQHF. The CDR3, as DNA: TGTGCCAGCACCCCGGGACCCGGTCCCGGGCCCCAGCATTTT.

This clone was detected only a few times. The chain recombines TRBV4-1 with TRBJ2-2; TRBD1 aligns across 8 bases. There are 18 residues in the CDR3. The junction had 12 bases not matched to a gene; V was cut back by 2 bases and J by 4 bases. CDR1 is MGHRA and CDR2 is YSYEKL in the germline V gene. Written as DNA, the CDR3 is TGCGCCAGCAGCCAAAACGGACAGGGCCTCATTTTCACCGGGGAGCTGTTTTTT. Amino acids: CASSQNGQGLIFTGELFF.

This clone was recorded only once. The rearrangement uses TRBV4-2 and TRBJ2-7; D call uncertain. CDR1 and CDR2 from the germline V gene are LGHNA and YNFKEQ. The CDR3 is 14 amino acids. Trimming cost V 2 bases and J 7 bases, with 15 bases left between them. CDR3 loop: CASSQFTGLLEQYF. CDR3 nucleotides: TGTGCCAGCAGCCAATTCACCGGTCTGTTGGAGCAGTACTTC.

The gene calls are TRBV6-4 and TRBJ2-2; 15 nucleotides agree with TRBD2. The V gene end was trimmed by 0 bases and the J gene end by 5 bases; junction bases not matched to a gene: 7. In germline, CDR1 is MRHNA, CDR2 SNTAGT. This CDR3 has 19 residues. In nucleotides, the CDR3 is TGTGCCAGCAGTGACTCCCTCGGACTAGCGGGAGGGCCTACCGGGGAGCTGTTTTTT. Residues: CASSDSLGLAGGPTGELFF.

The chain combines TRBV5-1 with TRBJ2-2; possibly TRBD1 or TRBD2 for D (5 bases each). The germline V and J ends were trimmed by 0 bases and 4 bases, with 13 bases remaining between them. The CDR3 consists of 16 residues. The germline gives CDR1 SGHRS, CDR2 YFSETQ. In DNA, the CDR3 is TGCGCCAGCAGCTTGGCCGAGAAAGGGACCACCGGGGAGCTGTTTTTT. This gives the protein CASSLAEKGTTGELFF.

The rearrangement uses TRBV27 and TRBJ2-3; D is perhaps TRBD2 (5 bases). This CDR3 has 16 residues. V lost 6 bases and J lost 0, with 16 bases in between. Germline assignment: CDR1 MNHEY and CDR2 SMNVEV (reference sequence). The CDR3: CASRLLGRASTDTQYF. CDR3 DNA: TGTGCCAGCAGGCTCCTCGGGCGGGCGAGCACAGATACGCAGTATTTT.

This clone was detected once. The chain has TRBV29-1 and TRBJ2-3, with 7 bases that match TRBD2. Losses at the gene ends were 8 bases for V and 2 bases for J; bases not matched to a gene: 7. CDR1 SQVTM and CDR2 ANQGSEA come from the germline V gene. The CDR3 is 13 amino acids. CDR3 sequence reads: CSWGGSVTDTQYF. CDR3 bases: TGCAGCTGGGGGGGATCTGTCACAGATACGCAGTATTTT.

Comments on this clone: The sample carries other DNA sequences with the same CDR3. The gene calls are TRBV28 and TRBJ2-7; unclear D gene. The germline V gene encodes CDR1 MDHEN and CDR2 SYDVKM. Trimming cost V 4 bases and J 4 bases, with 8 bases left between them. The CDR3 spans 12 residues. Written as DNA, the CDR3 is TGTGCCAGCAGTTATAGGGCTTACGAGCAGTACTTC. It specifies CASSYRAYEQYF.

The chain couples TRBV28 to TRBJ2-5; the D gene is possibly TRBD2 (5 bases). The V gene lost 5 bases and the J gene lost 4 bases, with 23 bases spanning the gap. The CDR3 has 17 amino acids. Per germline, CDR1 MDHEN and CDR2 SYDVKM. CDR3 coding DNA: TGTGCCAGCAGTGGAAGGTGGGGAGTACAAAAGAGAGAGACCCAGTACTTC. It translates to CASSGRWGVQKRETQYF.

The J gene is TRBJ1-3, the V gene TRBV9; the D is unclear. The CDR3 length is 14 residues. Germline CDR1 is SGDLS and CDR2 is YYNGEE. Trimming left V 2 bases short and J 4 bases short, with 10 bases between. CDR3 nucleotides: TGTGCCAGCAGCGTCCCCGGAACGGGAAACACCATATATTTT. It encodes CASSVPGTGNTIYF. The full variable domain, its missing parts supplied by reference TRBV9 and TRBJ1-3, is DSGVTQTPKHLITATGQRVTLRCSPRSGDLSVYWYQQSLDQGLQFLIQYYNGEERAKGNILERFSAQQFPDLHSELNLSSLELGDSALYFCASSVPGTGNTIYFGEGSWLTVV.

This sequence joins TRBV2 and TRBJ1-1; D is ambiguous. This CDR3 region has 15 residues. V was clipped by 5 bases and J by 3 bases, with 16 bases between them. Germline loops: CDR1 SNHLY, CDR2 FYNNEI. CDR3 protein: CASSSMRKPDTEAFF. DNA of the CDR3: TGTGCCAGCAGTTCAATGCGCAAACCGGACACTGAAGCTTTCTTT.

This clone was seen once. This chain joins TRBV28 and TRBJ1-2, with TRBD1 matching 10 bases. J gave up 7 bases and V 2 bases, and 4 bases lay outside the gene matches. The V gene's germline CDR1 is MDHEN and CDR2 SYDVKM. The CDR3 is 14 residues long. CDR3 sequence: CASSLAGTGVGYTF. CDR3 bases: TGTGCCAGCAGTTTAGCCGGGACAGGGGTTGGCTACACCTTC.

Only one count was recorded for this clone. The chain couples TRBV6-5 to TRBJ1-4, with TRBD1 as a possible D gene (5 bases). The V and J ends lost 2 bases and 4 bases respectively, with 14 bases between them. The germline CDR1 and CDR2 sequences are MNHEY and SVGAGI. CDR3 size: 16 residues. As DNA, the CDR3 is TGTGCCAGCAGTTACGGGTCGGCAGGGAATAATGAAAAACTGTTTTTT. It yields the protein CASSYGSAGNNEKLFF.

V and J are TRBV21-1 and TRBJ2-1; the DNA was not used to check the table's D call, TRBD2. TRBV21-1 corresponds to a pseudogene. The CDR3 sequence is 15 residues long. Here the CDR3 DNA reads TGTGCCAGCAGCAAAGAAACTAGCGGGAGCAATGAGCAGTTCTTC. Amino acids: CASSKETSGSNEQFF.

This rearrangement joins TRBV4-2 to TRBJ2-7, with 8 bases matching TRBD2. This CDR3 has 14 amino acids. CDR1 and CDR2 (germline): LGHNA, YNFKEQ. The ends lost 5 bases at V and 4 bases at J; junction bases unmatched: 7. CDR3 coding DNA: TGTGCCAGCAGCTCAGGCAGCGGGAGTTACGAGCAGTACTTC. Its translation is CASSSGSGSYEQYF.

The V and J genes are TRBV4-1 and TRBJ1-2, with TRBD1 matching over 8 bases. CDR1 MGHRA and CDR2 YSYEKL come from the germline V gene. The CDR3 loop spans 17 amino acids. With 1 base clipped from V and 4 bases from J, the junction kept 11 bases outside the gene matches. In nucleotides, the CDR3 is TGCGCCAGCAGCCAAGTTCTACCAGGACAGGGTAGCTATGGCTACACCTTC. It yields the protein CASSQVLPGQGSYGYTF.

This sequence joins TRBV28 and TRBJ2-2, with D unclear. Germline CDR1 and CDR2: MDHEN and SYDVKM. With 3 bases removed from V and 7 bases from J, the gap between germline ends came to 12 bases. The CDR3 length is 14 residues. The CDR3 DNA is TGTGCCAGCAGTTTCAGAAGGGCGTTCGGGGAGCTGTTTTTT. Translated: CASSFRRAFGELFF.

The chain links TRBV11-2 to TRBJ2-5; a weak D match, TRBD2 (6 bases). The CDR3 has 15 amino acids. Germline V lookup: CDR1 SGHAT, CDR2 FQNNGV. V dropped 5 bases and J dropped 7 bases, with 20 bases sitting between them. For the CDR3, the DNA is TGTGCCAGCAGCCTACGACCCCCAGAGGAGGGGACCCAGTACTTC. Protein: CASSLRPPEEGTQYF.

This chain connects TRBV9 to TRBJ2-5, with D unresolved. This CDR3 spans 12 amino acids. Germline loops: CDR1 SGDLS, CDR2 YYNGEE. With 4 bases removed from V and 5 bases from J, the gap between germline ends came to 9 bases. DNA for the CDR3: TGTGCCAGCAGCCCGTTGGGGGAGACCCAGTACTTC. Translating gives CASSPLGETQYF.

This sequence joins TRBV18 and TRBJ1-3, with D unclear. The CDR3 loop spans 17 amino acids. Looked up from germline, CDR1 is KGHSH and CDR2 is LQKENI. V lost 0 bases to trimming and J lost 0 bases, with 12 bases between them. CDR3 in amino acids: CASSPPSLGHSGNTIYF. The DNA of the CDR3 is TGTGCCAGCTCACCACCGAGTTTAGGTCACTCTGGAAACACCATATATTTT.